Listed below are T cell receptor beta chains from one sample, sequenced in a study of blood T cell repertoires in COVID-19. Generated by immunoSEQ multiplex PCR, the TCRdb table keeps only in-frame clones and is missing some. The repertoire holds about 100,000 clones, with about 91% as singletons. Sequenced input: peripheral blood. These receptors originate from a man aged 45-60 years with acute or convalescent COVID-19. Each CDR3 is given with its conserved first and last residue. Each record gives: CDR3 DNA, CDR3 protein, D gene, J gene, V gene, clone size. D genes are given only for firm matches. The listing skips clone size in some rows; elsewhere it reads once, few, many or a size class.

DNA: TGCGCCAGCAGCCGGGGGGACTCCTACAATGAGCAGTTCTTC; CDR3: CASSRGDSYNEQFF; D: -; J: TRBJ2-1; V: TRBV4-3; size: once
DNA: TGTGCCAGCAATGGATTTAGGAGGGACTATGGCTACACCTTC; CDR3: CASNGFRRDYGYTF; D: -; J: TRBJ1-2; V: TRBV28; size: -
DNA: TGTGCCATCAGAACCGATCCGGGACAGCCTTTGTTCTTC; CDR3: CAIRTDPGQPLFF; D: TRBD1; J: TRBJ2-1; V: TRBV10-3; size: -
DNA: TGTGCCAGCAGCGTAGCTGCCGCGAGCTCCTACGAGCAGTACTTC; CDR3: CASSVAAASSYEQYF; D: -; J: TRBJ2-7; V: TRBV9; size: -
DNA: TGTGCCAGCAGTACGGACAGCCAAAGTTACGAGCAGTACTTC; CDR3: CASSTDSQSYEQYF; D: -; J: TRBJ2-7; V: TRBV6-4; size: -
DNA: TGTGCCAGCAGTACCGGACAGGTTTGGGCCAATCAGCCCCAGCATTTT; CDR3: CASSTGQVWANQPQHF; D: TRBD1; J: TRBJ1-5; V: TRBV6-2/TRBV6-3; size: -
DNA: TGCGCCAGCAGCCCGGGACAGGGCTATGAGCAGTTCTTC; CDR3: CASSPGQGYEQFF; D: TRBD1; J: TRBJ2-1; V: TRBV5-1; size: few
DNA: TGTGCCAGCAGCCACCCCCGGGACAGCAGTGGGACCCAGTACTTC; CDR3: CASSHPRDSSGTQYF; D: TRBD1; J: TRBJ2-5; V: TRBV7-9; size: -
DNA: TGCGCCAGCAGCCCGGGTGGATCGGCCGGGGCCCAGCATTTT; CDR3: CASSPGGSAGAQHF; D: -; J: TRBJ1-5; V: TRBV5-1; size: -
DNA: TGTGCCAGTAGTACGACAGCCTTGAACACTGAAGCTTTCTTT; CDR3: CASSTTALNTEAFF; D: -; J: TRBJ1-1; V: TRBV19; size: -
DNA: TGTGCCAGCAGTTTTACAGGGGGCTCCTACAATGAGCAGTTCTTC; CDR3: CASSFTGGSYNEQFF; D: TRBD1; J: TRBJ2-1; V: TRBV5-6; size: -
DNA: TGTGCCAGCAGCGCCATGGTTAGCGGGGATACGCAGTATTTT; CDR3: CASSAMVSGDTQYF; D: TRBD2; J: TRBJ2-3; V: TRBV9; size: -
DNA: TGTGCCAGCAGCCCTCGACAGGGGGCTGCTGGAAACACCATATATTTT; CDR3: CASSPRQGAAGNTIYF; D: TRBD1; J: TRBJ1-3; V: TRBV3-1/TRBV3-2; size: -
DNA: TGTGCCAGCAGTGATGGGGCATGGACAGGCGCTAACTATGGCTACACCTTC; CDR3: CASSDGAWTGANYGYTF; D: TRBD1; J: TRBJ1-2; V: TRBV27; size: -
DNA: TGTGCCAGCAGCTTACCCGGGGGGTCTAGCTCCTACGAGCAGTACTTC; CDR3: CASSLPGGSSSYEQYF; D: TRBD2; J: TRBJ2-7; V: TRBV5-4; size: -
DNA: TGTGCCAGTAACCCCAGCAGGGGGCTCAAAAACATTCAGTACTTC; CDR3: CASNPSRGLKNIQYF; D: TRBD1; J: TRBJ2-4; V: TRBV19; size: -
DNA: TGTGCCAGCAATGGACAGGGGGCTGAAGCTTTCTTT; CDR3: CASNGQGAEAFF; D: TRBD1; J: TRBJ1-1; V: TRBV6-6; size: once
DNA: TGTGCCAGCAGTTGGGCAGGGGGGAATAATTCACCCCTCCACTTT; CDR3: CASSWAGGNNSPLHF; D: TRBD1; J: TRBJ1-6; V: TRBV25-1; size: -
DNA: TGTGCCAGCAGCCAAGCTGGGACTAGCGGTCCTCAGTTCTTC; CDR3: CASSQAGTSGPQFF; D: TRBD2; J: TRBJ2-1; V: TRBV3-1/TRBV3-2; size: -
DNA: TGTGCCAGCAGCTTAGAACGACAGGCTTTGGATGAGCAGTTCTTC; CDR3: CASSLERQALDEQFF; D: -; J: TRBJ2-1; V: TRBV5-4; size: -
DNA: TGTGCCAGCAGTCCATCCAGGGGGCAAGGCCAGCCCCAGCATTTT; CDR3: CASSPSRGQGQPQHF; D: TRBD1; J: TRBJ1-5; V: TRBV3-1/TRBV3-2; size: -
DNA: TGTGCCAGCAGCGTAAAACAGGGGGCGGTCACTGAAGCTTTCTTT; CDR3: CASSVKQGAVTEAFF; D: TRBD1; J: TRBJ1-1; V: TRBV7-2; size: -
DNA: TGTGCCAGCCATACCCGGGCAGGGGAAGGCACTGAAGCTTTCTTT; CDR3: CASHTRAGEGTEAFF; D: -; J: TRBJ1-1; V: TRBV2; size: -
DNA: TGTGCCAGCAGCTTAGAGGTTAGCGGGGGAAGGAGTTATTTT; CDR3: CASSLEVSGGRSYF; D: TRBD2; J: TRBJ2-3; V: TRBV7-2; size: -
DNA: TGTGCCAGCAGCCTATCACAGGGATTGCGCAATGAGCAGTTCTTC; CDR3: CASSLSQGLRNEQFF; D: -; J: TRBJ2-1; V: TRBV7-2; size: -
DNA: TGTGCCAGCAGCCCTGGGCTTAATCAGCCCCAGCATTTT; CDR3: CASSPGLNQPQHF; D: -; J: TRBJ1-5; V: TRBV4-2; size: once
DNA: TGTGCCAGCAGTTACAAAGGGACAGGGGGTGAAAAACTGTTTTTT; CDR3: CASSYKGTGGEKLFF; D: TRBD1; J: TRBJ1-4; V: TRBV6-5; size: -
DNA: TGCGCCAGCAGGGCGGGGGGAGAAGCTTTCTTT; CDR3: CASRAGGEAFF; D: -; J: TRBJ1-1; V: TRBV10-2; size: -